This TCR beta chain is drawn from a study of CXCR3-negative and CXCR3-positive naive CD8 T cells. As for this clonotype: The antigen is unknown.

The study, taken as a whole, reports: CXCR3-expressing naive cells carried TRB CDR3s more hydrophobic than those of CXCR3-negative naive cells.

5' RACE that incorporated UMI labels was used to prepare the TRB cDNA libraries. From its re-call of the 5' RACE reads, TCRdb lists each CDR3 protein once, without DNA. The table lists thousands of distinct CDR3 sequences, with 2% in the top ten. Germline-derived CDR1 and CDR2 are SQVTM and ANQGSEA. The CDR3 contains 17 residues. The TCR originated in a human donor in good health. Some clones in this sample may be carry-over from other donors' samples. The sequenced material came from naive CXCR3+ CD8+ T cells from blood. The subset here: CD45RO-CCR7+CD27+CD95- naive CD8+ T cells expressing CXCR3 (TNR3+). V is TRBV29-1 and J is TRBJ2-1; there is no DNA to check the TCRdb D call of TRBD1. CDR3 amino acids: CSVPLRDPGEYYNEQFF.